This TCR beta chain was sequenced for a study of T cell changes during pregnancy in multiple sclerosis. Libraries were prepared by immunoSEQ multiplex PCR; TCRdb keeps only in-frame clonotypes and omits some of them. The top ten clones hold around 0.85% of a sample with 60,000 or so clones, around 92% of them seen once. The CDR3 covers 13 residues. CDR1 PRHDT and CDR2 FYEKMQ come from the germline V gene (reference sequence). The ends were cut back, 4 bases at V and 7 bases at J, with 13 bases in the middle. The genes are TRBV13 and TRBJ1-2; possibly TRBD1 for D (5 bases). The source of this sequence is a female donor with multiple sclerosis, enrolled in a pregnancy study. The sample here was peripheral blood, taken in the first trimester of pregnancy. CDR3 DNA sequence: TGTGCCAGCAGCTCGACTGACGGGGGTGGCTACACCTTC. Encoded protein: CASSSTDGGGYTF.